Each of the 21 T cell receptor beta chains below was sequenced from the same sample in a study of T cell responses to AZD1222 COVID-19 vaccine. The method was immunoSEQ multiplex PCR; TCRdb's version includes in-frame clones alone and lacks a portion of them. The profile shows 60,000 to 75,000 clones, roughly 87% of them singletons. The source was peripheral blood, collected 28 days after the second AZD1222 dose. These TCRs come from an adult who received the AZD1222 COVID-19 vaccine.

The chain employs TRBV5-1 and TRBJ1-1, with D uncertain. CDR3 size: 14 residues. V gave up 0 bases and J gave up 4 bases, with 10 bases separating them. In germline, CDR1 is SGHRS, CDR2 YFSETQ. This chain's CDR3 is CASSLDAEGTEAFF. The CDR3 coding sequence is TGCGCCAGCAGCTTGGATGCGGAAGGCACTGAAGCTTTCTTT.

The chain combines TRBV9 with TRBJ2-1; D might be TRBD1 (6 bases). The CDR3 contains 15 residues. CDR1 is SGDLS and CDR2 is YYNGEE in the germline V gene. Trimming took 3 bases from V and 0 from J, leaving 10 bases between them. CDR3 nucleotide sequence: TGTGCCAGCAGCGGGGACACCCGCTCCTACAATGAGCAGTTCTTC. It yields the protein CASSGDTRSYNEQFF.

This chain links TRBV9 with TRBJ2-5; 7 bases are a match to TRBD1. Per germline, CDR1 SGDLS and CDR2 YYNGEE. The CDR3 loop spans 15 amino acids. The V gene end was trimmed by 3 bases and the J gene end by 2 bases; junction bases not matched to a gene: 7. Here the CDR3 reads CASSADGTAQETQYF. The CDR3 DNA reads TGTGCCAGCAGCGCAGACGGGACAGCTCAAGAGACCCAGTACTTC.

J is TRBJ2-7 and V is TRBV7-8, with D possibly matching TRBD1 (5 bases). The CDR3 loop spans 12 amino acids. V was cut by 5 bases and J by 5 bases, with 10 bases left in between. The germline V gene has CDR1 SGHVS and CDR2 FQNEAQ. DNA of the CDR3: TGTGCCAGCAGCCTACTCAGGGACGAGCAGTACTTC. This sequence encodes CASSLLRDEQYF.

This clone has at least ten counts. This chain links TRBV5-4 with TRBJ1-2; D is unresolved. The CDR3 has 14 amino acids. CDR1 is SGHNT, CDR2 YYREEE, per germline (reference sequence). Trimming removed 3 bases from V and 8 bases from J, with 17 bases in between. In DNA form, the CDR3 reads TGTGCCAGCAGCTCCCCGCTGTCCCCCGCGGGCTACACCTTC. It encodes CASSSPLSPAGYTF.

This chain links TRBV7-9 with TRBJ2-7; TRBD2 agrees at 11 bases. This CDR3 spans 15 amino acids. Germline V CDR1 and CDR2: SEHNR, FQNEAQ (reference sequence). J was trimmed by 5 bases and V by 5 bases; bases with no gene match: 8. CDR3 sequence: CASSLVAGGDDEQYF. In DNA, the CDR3 is TGTGCCAGCAGCCTGGTAGCGGGAGGGGACGACGAGCAGTACTTC.

The chain carries TRBV7-9 and TRBJ2-6; TRBD1 is a possible D gene (6 bases). V lost 6 bases and J 0 bases, leaving 15 bases between the germline ends. The CDR3 runs 17 residues. Germline assignment: CDR1 SEHNR and CDR2 FQNEAQ (reference sequence). This CDR3 is CASSPVGAISGANVLTF. The CDR3 nucleotides read TGTGCCAGCAGTCCCGTGGGGGCGATCTCTGGGGCCAACGTCCTGACTTTC.

V is TRBV5-5 and J is TRBJ1-2; 7 bases line up with TRBD1. V lost 3 bases and J lost 2; bases outside the gene matches: 7. This CDR3 spans 15 amino acids. In germline, CDR1 is SGHKS, CDR2 YYEKEE (reference sequence). CDR3 residues: CASSWSGTANYGYTF. The CDR3 DNA reads as TGTGCCAGCAGCTGGTCCGGGACAGCAAACTATGGCTACACCTTC.

The chain has TRBV3-1 (or the pseudogene TRBV3-2) and TRBJ2-1; D possibly matches TRBD1 or TRBD2 (5 bases each). Germline assignment: CDR1 LGHDT and CDR2 YNNKEL (reference sequence). This CDR3 is built from 15 residues. V shed 4 bases and J shed 3 bases, with 13 bases lying between them. The CDR3 DNA reads as TGTGCCAGCAGCCGATGGGGACCAAACTACAATGAGCAGTTCTTC. Protein product: CASSRWGPNYNEQFF.

The chain combines TRBV28 with TRBJ2-7; D is unresolved. Germline loops: CDR1 MDHEN, CDR2 SYDVKM. The CDR3 has 12 amino acids. The germline V and J ends were trimmed by 3 bases and 6 bases, with 9 bases remaining between them. CDR3 DNA: TGTGCCAGCAGTTTGTTGGGCCTCGAGCAGTACTTC. Translation: CASSLLGLEQYF.

The chain is built from TRBV7-3 and TRBJ2-1; D perhaps matches TRBD2 (5 bases). This CDR3 spans 15 amino acids. Trimming stripped 2 bases from V and 7 bases from J, with 15 bases between. Germline V gene data show CDR1 as SGHTA and CDR2 as FQGTGA. This CDR3 is CASSLQGGSANEQFF. The CDR3 DNA is TGTGCCAGCAGCTTACAAGGTGGGAGTGCAAATGAGCAGTTCTTC.

The rearrangement links TRBV30 to TRBJ1-1, with 7 bases lining up with TRBD1. The germline gives CDR1 GTSNPN, CDR2 SVGIG (reference sequence). The J segment lost 8 bases and the V segment lost 0 bases, leaving 6 bases of the junction unmatched. The CDR3 length is 13 residues. CDR3 protein: CAWSVGGQREAFF. In DNA form, the CDR3 reads TGTGCCTGGAGTGTAGGGGGACAGAGAGAAGCTTTCTTT.

CDR3 DNA: TGTGCCAGCAGCTTCAGGACACGGGGGAAAGAGACCCAGTACTTC. Translated, it gives CASSFRTRGKETQYF. V and J are TRBV7-2 and TRBJ2-5; D is possibly TRBD2 (6 bases). Trimming removed 3 bases from V and 3 bases from J, with 14 bases in between. Germline loops: CDR1 SGHTA, CDR2 FQGNSA. This CDR3 spans 15 amino acids.

This clone was seen just once. This sequence joins TRBV5-4 and TRBJ1-2; 9 bases align to TRBD1. CDR1 is SGHNT, CDR2 YYREEE, per germline (reference sequence). V lost 4 bases and J lost 8; bases outside the gene matches: 9. There are 14 residues in the CDR3. The CDR3 DNA is TGTGCCAGCAGCCCAGGACAGGGGATGGGCGGCTACACCTTC. Translation gives CASSPGQGMGGYTF. The whole variable domain, remainder taken from reference TRBV5-4 and TRBJ1-2, is ETGVTQSPTHLIKTRGQQVTLRCSSQSGHNTVSWYQQALGQGPQFIFQYYREEENGRGNFPPRFSGLQFPNYSSELNVNALELDDSALYLCASSPGQGMGGYTFGSGTRLTVV.

The CDR3 loop reads CASRPAGADNEQFF. In nucleotides, the CDR3 is TGTGCCAGCAGACCAGCGGGAGCGGACAATGAGCAGTTCTTC. The chain employs TRBV6-5 and TRBJ2-1, with 8 bases lining up with TRBD2. The CDR3 loop spans 14 amino acids. Germline values: CDR1 MNHEY, CDR2 SVGAGI. V lost 6 bases to trimming and J lost 5 bases; unmatched junction nucleotides: 6.

The rearrangement uses TRBV20-1 and TRBJ1-6; D unclear. Trimming left V 3 bases short and J 8 bases short, with 11 bases between. Germline-derived CDR1 and CDR2 are DFQATT and SNEGSKA (reference sequence). There are 13 residues in the CDR3. CDR3 sequence reads: CSASYRTDSPLHF. The DNA for the CDR3 is TGCAGTGCTAGTTACAGAACAGATTCACCCCTCCACTTT.

The chain has TRBV28 and TRBJ1-6; TRBD1 matches 8 bases. The CDR3 spans 15 residues. J lost 6 bases, V lost 4 bases, and 5 bases had no gene match. The germline gives CDR1 MDHEN, CDR2 SYDVKM. CDR3 bases: TGTGCCAGCAGTTGGCAGGGGGCGGGTAATTCACCCCTCCACTTT. Amino acid sequence: CASSWQGAGNSPLHF. Full variable domain (remainder filled in from reference TRBV28 and TRBJ1-6): DVKVTQSSRYLVKRTGEKVFLECVQDMDHENMFWYRQDPGLGLRLIYFSYDVKMKEKGDIPEGYSVSREKKERFSLILESASTNQTSMYLCASSWQGAGNSPLHFGNGTRLTVT.

The genes are TRBV4-3 and TRBJ2-1; D remains ambiguous. Looked up from germline, CDR1 is LGHNA and CDR2 is YSLEER. CDR3 length: 14 amino acids. Trimming cost V 2 bases and J 2 bases, with 7 bases left between them. CDR3 amino acids: CASSQIGTYNEQFF. Written as DNA, the CDR3 is TGCGCCAGCAGCCAAATAGGAACCTACAATGAGCAGTTCTTC.

This chain links TRBV27 with TRBJ2-3; no clear D. The CDR3 totals 14 residues. Germline V lookup: CDR1 MNHEY, CDR2 SMNVEV (reference sequence). V was clipped by 2 bases and J by 10 bases, with 16 bases between them. The CDR3 is CASSLRDVATSQYF. The CDR3 nucleotides are TGTGCCAGCAGTTTAAGAGACGTGGCCACGTCGCAGTATTTT.

This chain connects TRBV6-4 to TRBJ2-2; D gene unclear. V was pared by 2 bases and J by 3 bases, with 4 bases between. Germline CDR1 reads MRHNA; CDR2 reads SNTAGT. The CDR3 spans 13 residues. For the CDR3, the DNA is TGTGCCAGCAGTGACAGGGACACCGGGGAGCTGTTTTTT. Residues: CASSDRDTGELFF.

This clone was found once. The J gene is TRBJ1-1, the V gene TRBV5-1; D gene ambiguous. This CDR3 comprises 15 residues. The V gene lost 0 bases and the J gene lost 5 bases, with 14 bases spanning the gap. Germline-derived CDR1 and CDR2 are SGHRS and YFSETQ. The CDR3, as DNA: TGCGCCAGCAGCTTGGGGCCCCCTAGACCAACTGAAGCTTTCTTT. It specifies CASSLGPPRPTEAFF.